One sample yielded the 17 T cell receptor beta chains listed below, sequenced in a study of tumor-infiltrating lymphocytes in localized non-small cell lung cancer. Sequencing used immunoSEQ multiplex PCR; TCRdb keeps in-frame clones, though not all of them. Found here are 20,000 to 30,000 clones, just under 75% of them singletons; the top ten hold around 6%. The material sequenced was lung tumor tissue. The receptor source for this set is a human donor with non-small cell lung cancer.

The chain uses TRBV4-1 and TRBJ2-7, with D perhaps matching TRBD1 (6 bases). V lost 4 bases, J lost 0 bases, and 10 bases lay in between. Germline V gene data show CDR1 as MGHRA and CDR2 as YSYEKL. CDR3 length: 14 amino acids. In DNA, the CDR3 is TGCGCCAGCAGCCCCGGGACAAGCTCCTACGAGCAGTACTTC. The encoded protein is CASSPGTSSYEQYF.

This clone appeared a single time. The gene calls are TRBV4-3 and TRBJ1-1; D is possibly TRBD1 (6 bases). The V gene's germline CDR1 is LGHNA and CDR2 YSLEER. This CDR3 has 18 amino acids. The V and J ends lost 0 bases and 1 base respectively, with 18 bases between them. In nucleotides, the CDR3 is TGCGCCAGCAGCCAAGATGCGTCCCCAGGGGCGGCGAACACTGAAGCTTTCTTT. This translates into CASSQDASPGAANTEAFF.

The DNA for the CDR3 is TGCGCCAGCAAGGGGGGAATCGTAGCGGGGGAGGACTACGAGCAGTACTTC. Residues: CASKGGIVAGEDYEQYF. This chain joins TRBV10-2 and TRBJ2-7, with 9 bases that match TRBD2. V gave up 7 bases and J gave up 3 bases; unmatched junction bases: 16. This CDR3 spans 17 amino acids. CDR1 and CDR2 from the germline V gene are WSHSY and SAAADI.

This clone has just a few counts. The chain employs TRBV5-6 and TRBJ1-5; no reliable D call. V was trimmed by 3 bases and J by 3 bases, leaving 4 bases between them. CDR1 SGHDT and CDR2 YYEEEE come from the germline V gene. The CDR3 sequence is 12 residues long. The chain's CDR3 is CASSSFNQPQHF. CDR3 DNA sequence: TGTGCCAGCAGCTCGTTCAATCAGCCCCAGCATTTT.

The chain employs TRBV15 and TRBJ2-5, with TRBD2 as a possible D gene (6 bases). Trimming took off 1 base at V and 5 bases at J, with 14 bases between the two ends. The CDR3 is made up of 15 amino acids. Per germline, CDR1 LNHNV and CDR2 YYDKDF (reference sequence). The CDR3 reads CATSRVPGVGETQYF. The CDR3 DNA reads TGTGCCACCAGCAGAGTACCGGGGGTGGGGGAGACCCAGTACTTC.

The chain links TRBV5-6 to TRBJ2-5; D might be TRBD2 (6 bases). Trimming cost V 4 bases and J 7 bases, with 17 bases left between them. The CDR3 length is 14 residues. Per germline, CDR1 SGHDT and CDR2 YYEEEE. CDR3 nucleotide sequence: TGTGCCAGCAGCGCGGGACGGACCCTAGGGACCCAGTACTTC. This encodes CASSAGRTLGTQYF.

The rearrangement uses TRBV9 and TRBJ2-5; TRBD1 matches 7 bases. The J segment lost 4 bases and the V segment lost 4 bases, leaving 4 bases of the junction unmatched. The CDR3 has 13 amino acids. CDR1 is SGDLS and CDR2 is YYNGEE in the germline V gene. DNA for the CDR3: TGTGCCAGCAGCACAGGACAGGCAGAGACCCAGTACTTC. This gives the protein CASSTGQAETQYF.

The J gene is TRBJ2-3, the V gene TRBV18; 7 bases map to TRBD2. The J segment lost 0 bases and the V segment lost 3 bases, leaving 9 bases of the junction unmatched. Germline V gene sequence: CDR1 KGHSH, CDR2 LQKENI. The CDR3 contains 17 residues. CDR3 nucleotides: TGTGCCAGCTCACCGGGGCAGCTAGCGGTTAGCACAGATACGCAGTATTTT. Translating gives CASSPGQLAVSTDTQYF.

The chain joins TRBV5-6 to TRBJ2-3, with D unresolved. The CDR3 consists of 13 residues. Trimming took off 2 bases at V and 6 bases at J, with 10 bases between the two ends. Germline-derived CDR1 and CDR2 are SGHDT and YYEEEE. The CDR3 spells CASSFFLKDTQYF. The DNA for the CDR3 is TGTGCCAGCAGCTTTTTTTTGAAGGATACGCAGTATTTT.

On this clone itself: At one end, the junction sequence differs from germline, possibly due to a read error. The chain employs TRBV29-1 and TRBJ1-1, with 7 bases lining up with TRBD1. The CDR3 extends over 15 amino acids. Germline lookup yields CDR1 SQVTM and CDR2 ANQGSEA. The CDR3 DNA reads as TGCAGCGTTGCCGGGTCTGACAGGGTGAAAACTGAAGCTTTCTTT. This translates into CSVAGSDRVKTEAFF.

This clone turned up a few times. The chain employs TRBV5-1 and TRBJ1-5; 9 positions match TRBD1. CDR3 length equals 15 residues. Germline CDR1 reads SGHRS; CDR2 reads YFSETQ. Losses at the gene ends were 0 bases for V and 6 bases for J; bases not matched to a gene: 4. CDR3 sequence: CASSLDGTGTQPQHF. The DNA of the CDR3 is TGCGCCAGCAGCTTGGACGGGACAGGGACTCAGCCCCAGCATTTT.

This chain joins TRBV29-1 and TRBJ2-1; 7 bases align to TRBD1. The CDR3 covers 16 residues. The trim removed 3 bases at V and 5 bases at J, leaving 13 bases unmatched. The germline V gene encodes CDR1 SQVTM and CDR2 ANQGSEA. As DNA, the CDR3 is TGCAGCGTTGACGGACTGGACAGGATCTGGGACAATGAGCAGTTCTTC. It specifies CSVDGLDRIWDNEQFF.

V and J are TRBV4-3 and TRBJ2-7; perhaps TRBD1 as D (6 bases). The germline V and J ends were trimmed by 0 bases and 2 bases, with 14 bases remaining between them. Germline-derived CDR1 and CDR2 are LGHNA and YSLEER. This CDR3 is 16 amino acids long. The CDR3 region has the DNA TGCGCCAGCAGCCAAGATTGGGGCAGGGGTACCTACGAGCAGTACTTC. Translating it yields CASSQDWGRGTYEQYF.

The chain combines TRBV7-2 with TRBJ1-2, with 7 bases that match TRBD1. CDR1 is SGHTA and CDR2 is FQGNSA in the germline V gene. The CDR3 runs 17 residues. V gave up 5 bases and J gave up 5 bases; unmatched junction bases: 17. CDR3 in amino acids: CASSMTGGFGTVYGYTF. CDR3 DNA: TGTGCCAGCAGCATGACCGGTGGGTTCGGGACAGTTTATGGCTACACCTTC.

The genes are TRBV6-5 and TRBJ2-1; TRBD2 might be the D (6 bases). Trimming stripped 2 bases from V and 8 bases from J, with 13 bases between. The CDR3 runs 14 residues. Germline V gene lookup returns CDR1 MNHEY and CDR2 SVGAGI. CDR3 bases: TGTGCCAGCAGTTACAGGAAAGCGGGCCATGAGCAGTTCTTC. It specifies CASSYRKAGHEQFF.

The CDR3 sequence: CASSLTSQMGAESTDTQYF. CDR3 nucleotides: TGCGCCAGCAGCCTTACCTCTCAAATGGGGGCAGAGAGCACAGATACGCAGTATTTT. This chain uses TRBV4-3 with TRBJ2-3, with D maybe TRBD1 (6 bases). Trimming stripped 4 bases from V and 0 bases from J, with 23 bases between. The CDR3 has 19 residues. The germline gives CDR1 LGHNA, CDR2 YSLEER.

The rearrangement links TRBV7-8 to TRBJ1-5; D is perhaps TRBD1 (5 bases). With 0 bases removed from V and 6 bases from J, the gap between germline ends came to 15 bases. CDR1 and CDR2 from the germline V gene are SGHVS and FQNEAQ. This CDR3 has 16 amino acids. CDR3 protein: CASSLAAGIRFQPQHF. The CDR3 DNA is TGTGCCAGCAGCTTAGCGGCAGGGATTCGGTTTCAGCCCCAGCATTTT.